Below are 30 T cell receptor beta chains sequenced from a single sample in a study of T-cell memory formation after mild COVID-19. A single record per CDR3 protein comes from TCRdb applying MiXCR to the 5' RACE reads. The sample lists roughly 340,000 distinct CDR3 sequences, around a sixth occurring once. The sample was PBMCs or a T cell subset sorted from them (not recorded which). The receptor set was obtained from a man aged 18 to 29 who had mild COVID-19 (a few samples of this study predate the infection). Cell type and time point are not known.

The chain employs TRBV10-3 and TRBJ1-1; possibly TRBD1 for D (5 bases). The germline CDR1 and CDR2 sequences are ENHRY and SYGVKD. The ends were cut back, 3 bases at V and 4 bases at J, with 9 bases in the middle. The length of the CDR3 is 13 residues. The CDR3 DNA follows: TGTGCCATCAGTGATGCCGGGGGCACTGAAGCTTTCTTT. Translating it yields CAISDAGGTEAFF.

V and J are TRBV6-5 and TRBJ2-5, with D maybe TRBD1 (5 bases). The CDR3 runs 15 residues. The germline V gene encodes CDR1 MNHEY and CDR2 SVGAGI. Trimming left V 1 base short and J 5 bases short, with 14 bases between. The CDR3 nucleotides read TGTGCCAGCAGTTACTATGCCAGGGATTTTGAGACCCAGTACTTC. Its protein is CASSYYARDFETQYF.

V and J are TRBV6-6 and TRBJ2-7; D gene ambiguous. From germline, CDR1 is MNHNY and CDR2 SVGAGI (reference sequence). The CDR3 runs to 11 residues. V lost 2 bases and J 5 bases, leaving 4 bases between the germline ends. Written as DNA, the CDR3 is TGTGCCAGCAGTTACGGGGACGAGCAGTACGTC. This codes for CASSYGDEQYV.

This clonotype was counted between two and nine times. The V gene is TRBV4-2, the J gene TRBJ1-5; D is unclear. V was shortened by 0 bases and J by 3 bases, with 12 bases between the two germline ends. Germline-derived CDR1 and CDR2 are LGHNA and YNFKEQ. CDR3 length: 16 residues. CDR3 in amino acids: CASSQDVSEFNQPQHF. The CDR3 coding sequence is TGTGCCAGCAGCCAAGATGTGTCCGAATTCAATCAGCCCCAGCATTTT.

This clonotype has at least ten counts. CDR3 DNA: TGTGCCATCAACACAGGGGGCCGGGGTGAGCAGTTCTTC. Encoded protein: CAINTGGRGEQFF. This sequence joins TRBV10-3 and TRBJ2-1; 9 bases match TRBD1. The CDR3 loop spans 13 amino acids. Germline values: CDR1 ENHRY, CDR2 SYGVKD. Trimming at V came to 7 bases and at J to 9 bases, leaving 7 bases not matched to a gene.

The V and J genes are TRBV4-1 and TRBJ2-3; the D gene is possibly TRBD1 (5 bases). The CDR3 extends over 14 amino acids. Germline lookup yields CDR1 MGHRA and CDR2 YSYEKL. V lost 3 bases and J 4 bases, leaving 11 bases between the germline ends. CDR3 residues: CASSQQGVADTQYF. Here the CDR3 DNA reads TGCGCCAGCAGCCAGCAGGGTGTAGCAGATACGCAGTATTTT.

V and J are TRBV12-3 or TRBV12-4 and TRBJ1-1; D gene uncertain. The CDR3 loop spans 14 amino acids. The ends were cut back, 2 bases at V and 1 base at J, with 8 bases in the middle. The CDR3 nucleotides are TGTGCCAGCAGTTTAAGTCAGACGAACACTGAAGCTTTCTTT. Protein product: CASSLSQTNTEAFF.

This clonotype appeared many times. The rearrangement joins TRBV5-1 to TRBJ2-1, with TRBD1 matching 8 bases. This CDR3 comprises 18 residues. The V gene's germline CDR1 is SGHRS and CDR2 YFSETQ. The V gene end was trimmed by 0 bases and the J gene end by 0 bases; junction bases not matched to a gene: 8. Here the CDR3 reads CASSLAGTGGPSYNEQFF. The CDR3 DNA reads TGCGCCAGCAGCTTGGCCGGTACAGGGGGACCCTCCTACAATGAGCAGTTCTTC.

To note about this clonotype: At one end the junction does not follow the germline gene, possibly because of a read error. The CDR3 region has the DNA TGTGCCAGCACTGAAGGGCACACAGATACGCAGTATTTT. Amino acids: CASTEGHTDTQYF. The rearrangement links TRBV2 to TRBJ2-3; no clear D gene. This CDR3 spans 13 amino acids. Germline loops: CDR1 SNHLY, CDR2 FYNNEI. Full variable domain (missing parts from reference TRBV2 and TRBJ2-3): EPEVTQTPSHQVTQMGQEVILRCVPISNHLYFYWYRQILGQKVEFLVSFYNNEISEKSEIFDDQFSVERPDGSNFTLKIRSTKLEDSAMYFCASTEGHTDTQYFGPGTRLTVL.

This clonotype was counted only a few times. The chain carries TRBV5-6 and TRBJ1-1; weak D call: TRBD1 (6 bases). Germline CDR1 is SGHDT and CDR2 is YYEEEE. The V end lost 2 bases, the J end lost 6 bases, and 14 bases lay between the germline ends. This CDR3 is built from 14 residues. The CDR3 here is CASSFGGVVAEAFF. DNA for the CDR3: TGTGCCAGCAGCTTTGGGGGCGTGGTGGCTGAAGCTTTCTTT.

This clonotype was counted only a few times. The genes are TRBV21-1 and TRBJ2-7. TRBV21-1 is a listed pseudogene. The CDR3 is 14 residues long. The CDR3 protein is CASSKVEGSYEQYV. CDR3 nucleotides: TGTGCCAGCAGCAAAGTTGAGGGCTCCTACGAGCAGTACGTC.

This clonotype appeared a few times. This chain links TRBV6-6 with TRBJ2-2; the match to TRBD1 covers 12 bases. V gave up 7 bases and J gave up 4 bases; unmatched junction bases: 7. Germline CDR1 reads MNHNY; CDR2 reads SVGAGI (reference sequence). This CDR3 spans 16 amino acids. The CDR3 loop reads CASTGTGGDSTGELFF. The CDR3, as DNA: TGTGCCAGCACTGGGACAGGGGGCGACAGCACCGGGGAGCTGTTTTTT.

The V and J genes are TRBV4-3 and TRBJ2-5; either TRBD1 or TRBD2 may supply D (5 bases each). From germline, CDR1 is LGHNA and CDR2 YSLEER. The CDR3 is 14 amino acids. With 8 bases removed from V and 4 bases from J, the gap between germline ends came to 17 bases. The CDR3 is CASVVGGPTETQYF. CDR3 coding DNA: TGCGCCAGCGTGGTTGGGGGACCAACAGAGACCCAGTACTTC.

The sample holds a few counts of this clonotype. The chain uses TRBV20-1 and TRBJ2-7, with TRBD1 identical over 9 bases. CDR3 size: 14 residues. V shed 6 bases and J 2 bases; nucleotides not matched to a gene: 8. CDR1 and CDR2 from the germline V gene are DFQATT and SNEGSKA (reference sequence). CDR3 nucleotide sequence: TGCAGTGCCGGGCGGGGACAGGGCCCCTACGAGCAGTACTTC. It specifies CSAGRGQGPYEQYF.

This clonotype was counted only a few times. This chain uses TRBV6-6 with TRBJ1-2; weak D call: TRBD1 (5 bases). CDR3 size: 14 residues. Trimming pared 8 bases from V and 0 bases from J, leaving 13 bases between. CDR1 is MNHNY and CDR2 is SVGAGI in the germline V gene (reference sequence). The CDR3: CASVTLGPNYGYTF. The CDR3 DNA reads as TGTGCCAGCGTGACGTTGGGGCCTAACTATGGCTACACCTTC.

The CDR3 loop reads CASSKGDRPYEQYV. DNA of the CDR3: TGTGCCAGCAGTAAGGGGGACAGACCCTACGAGCAGTACGTC. V usage is TRBV12-3 or TRBV12-4 and J usage is TRBJ2-7; 7 positions match TRBD1. Trimming cost V 5 bases and J 2 bases; bases outside gene matches: 6. The CDR3 has 14 residues.

CDR3: CASSARGRSKADEQYV. CDR3 sequence (DNA): TGTGCCAGCAGCGCCCGAGGGAGGTCCAAGGCGGACGAGCAGTACGTC. The rearrangement uses TRBV14 and TRBJ2-7; TRBD2 is a possible D gene (6 bases). The V gene lost 5 bases and the J gene lost 5 bases, with 22 bases spanning the gap. This CDR3 spans 16 amino acids. Germline V gives CDR1 SGHDN, CDR2 FVKESK.

The chain has TRBV7-2 and TRBJ1-1; no clear D gene. There are 13 residues in the CDR3. V was shortened by 1 base and J by 8 bases, with 11 bases between the two germline ends. Per the germline V gene, CDR1 is SGHTA and CDR2 is FQGNSA. The CDR3 sequence: CASSLVVIPEAFF. CDR3 DNA sequence: TGTGCCAGCAGCTTAGTCGTCATTCCCGAAGCTTTCTTT.

The rearrangement uses TRBV2 and TRBJ1-2; D gene ambiguous. V was pared by 7 bases and J by 8 bases, with 14 bases between. Germline assignment: CDR1 SNHLY and CDR2 FYNNEI. There are 12 residues in the CDR3. This CDR3 is CASNRSPRGYTF. CDR3 nucleotides: TGTGCCAGCAATCGATCCCCCCGAGGCTACACCTTC.

The rearrangement links TRBV6-6 to TRBJ2-7; D not resolved. This CDR3 region has 14 residues. V was cut by 2 bases and J by 2 bases, with 10 bases left in between. CDR1 MNHNY and CDR2 SVGAGI come from the germline V gene (reference sequence). The CDR3 nucleotides read TGTGCCAGCAGTTACCCGTCACAGCCCTACGAGCAGTACTTC. The encoded protein is CASSYPSQPYEQYF.

This clonotype was observed a handful of times. The gene calls are TRBV6-2 or TRBV6-3 and TRBJ1-1; maybe TRBD1 (5 bases). The V end lost 2 bases, the J end lost 1 base, and 11 bases lay between the germline ends. The germline V gene encodes CDR1 MNHEY and CDR2 SVGEGT. The CDR3 sequence is 15 residues long. The CDR3 here is CASSYPRVTNTEAFF. The CDR3 bases are TGTGCCAGCAGTTACCCCAGGGTTACGAACACTGAAGCTTTCTTT.

In this sample, this clonotype turned up a few times. J is TRBJ2-1 and V is TRBV7-9; D is undetermined. V was shortened by 3 bases and J by 9 bases, with 18 bases between the two germline ends. CDR3 length equals 15 residues. Germline values: CDR1 SEHNR, CDR2 FQNEAQ (reference sequence). In DNA form, the CDR3 reads TGTGCCAGCAGCTTGAGGCCCCCCGATGAGAGTGAGCAGTTCTTC. Its protein is CASSLRPPDESEQFF.

This clonotype was counted a few times. CDR3 in amino acids: CASSGGSTGQYNEKLFF. The CDR3, as DNA: TGTGCCAGCAGCGGAGGGTCGACGGGACAGTATAATGAAAAACTGTTTTTT. V and J are TRBV9 and TRBJ1-4, with TRBD1 matching over 7 bases. The germline V gene has CDR1 SGDLS and CDR2 YYNGEE. Trimming cost V 3 bases and J 4 bases; bases outside gene matches: 12. The CDR3 consists of 17 residues. Drawing the rest from reference TRBV9 and TRBJ1-4, the complete variable domain is DSGVTQTPKHLITATGQRVTLRCSPRSGDLSVYWYQQSLDQGLQFLIQYYNGEERAKGNILERFSAQQFPDLHSELNLSSLELGDSALYFCASSGGSTGQYNEKLFFGSGTQLSVL.

The J gene is TRBJ1-2, the V gene TRBV7-9; 11 bases are shared with TRBD1. CDR3 size: 16 residues. Germline loops: CDR1 SEHNR, CDR2 FQNEAQ (reference sequence). V was clipped by 5 bases and J by 3 bases; unmatched bases: 8. The CDR3 protein is CASSRTGGAEHYGYTF. CDR3 DNA sequence: TGTGCCAGCAGCCGGACAGGGGGCGCAGAACACTATGGCTACACCTTC.

This clonotype has only one observation. J is TRBJ2-3 and V is TRBV4-2; possible D gene TRBD2, 5 bases. Germline loops: CDR1 LGHNA, CDR2 YNFKEQ. There are 17 residues in the CDR3. Deletions cut 0 bases from V and 6 bases from J, with 19 bases between. CDR3 sequence reads: CASSQDPTDSKTDTQYF. The CDR3 region has the DNA TGTGCCAGCAGCCAAGACCCTACGGACTCCAAAACGGATACGCAGTATTTT.

This clonotype was seen at least ten times. The rearrangement uses TRBV12-3 or TRBV12-4 and TRBJ2-5; unclear D gene. The CDR3 has 14 residues. The ends were cut back, 5 bases at V and 2 bases at J, with 12 bases in the middle. CDR3 nucleotides: TGTGCCAGCAGTCCCCGCCCAGCACAAGAGACCCAGTACTTC. It specifies CASSPRPAQETQYF.

This clonotype was detected many times. The chain joins TRBV28 to TRBJ1-1; no reliable D call. The ends were cut back, 5 bases at V and 1 base at J, with 14 bases in the middle. The CDR3 covers 15 residues. CDR1 is MDHEN, CDR2 SYDVKM, per germline. The CDR3: CASSPRREENTEAFF. The CDR3 DNA reads as TGTGCCAGCAGTCCCCGCCGGGAGGAGAACACTGAAGCTTTCTTT.

In this sample, this clonotype turned up a few times. The genes are TRBV3-1 and TRBJ1-6; D is unclear. CDR1 is LGHDT, CDR2 YNNKEL, per germline (reference sequence). V dropped 4 bases and J dropped 6 bases, with 10 bases sitting between them. CDR3 size: 14 residues. The CDR3 DNA is TGTGCCAGCAGCCGCCAAACGTTTAATTCACCCCTCCACTTT. Translating gives CASSRQTFNSPLHF.

CDR3 sequence (DNA): TGTGCCAGCAGTGTCGGGAGGATGCACACTGAAGCTTTCTTT. It codes for CASSVGRMHTEAFF. The chain is built from TRBV6-1 and TRBJ1-1; unclear D gene. Germline V lookup: CDR1 MNHNS, CDR2 SASEGT. The CDR3 contains 14 residues. Trimming cost V 4 bases and J 3 bases, with 12 bases left between them.

This clonotype was observed a few times. The rearrangement links TRBV5-1 to TRBJ1-1, with a possible D match to TRBD1 (6 bases). Trimming removed 6 bases at V and 1 base at J, with 10 bases between. CDR1 is SGHRS and CDR2 is YFSETQ in the germline V gene. This CDR3 has 13 residues. The CDR3 loop reads CASKEGENTEAFF. The CDR3 DNA sequence: TGCGCCAGCAAGGAGGGGGAGAACACTGAAGCTTTCTTT.